These 2 T cell receptor beta chains came from one sample sequenced in a study of T cell responses to AZD1222 COVID-19 vaccine. Clones were read by immunoSEQ multiplex PCR, and TCRdb kept only the in-frame ones, dropping some. The profile covers roughly 150,000 clones, with about 88% appearing a single time and over 4.5% taken by the ten largest. The specimen comprised peripheral blood, sampled on day 0 of AZD1222 vaccination. These receptors all come from an adult in good health.

The V and J genes are TRBV7-2 and TRBJ1-6; 8 nucleotides align to TRBD1. V was pared by 0 bases and J by 9 bases, with 4 bases of the junction left unmatched. Germline-derived CDR1 and CDR2 are SGHTA and FQGNSA. There are 15 residues in the CDR3. The CDR3 DNA reads as TGTGCCAGCAGCTTAGCCGGGACAGGTCTTTCACCCCTCCACTTT. Translation: CASSLAGTGLSPLHF.

This clone came up once. The chain joins TRBV5-1 to TRBJ2-7, with 9 bases aligning to TRBD2. Germline trimming cut 1 base from V and 2 bases from J; bases unmatched to any gene: 10. CDR3 length equals 17 residues. In germline, CDR1 is SGHRS, CDR2 YFSETQ. The CDR3 nucleotides read TGCGCCAGCAGCTTGATAGCGGGAGCGTCCCGACCCTACGAGCAGTACTTC. Protein: CASSLIAGASRPYEQYF.